This TCR beta chain was identified during a study of T cells in Graves' hyperthyroidism and ophthalmopathy (dated by TCRdb to between 2019 and 2020). In the study overall: Peripheral blood was sampled at the time of initial diagnosis, prior to any treatment. TCR V-J signatures able to tell the groups apart were searched for in a discovery cohort of some 97 patients, of whom more than 40 had Graves' ophthalmopathy and roughly 57 had stable Graves' hyperthyroidism. An independent validation cohort of about 20 hyperthyroidism patients and 17 patients who later progressed to ophthalmopathy tested prospective prediction of ophthalmopathy. The 100 or so discovery patients were randomly split 7:3 into training and test sets. In addition, the study compared T-cell repertoires in thyroid tissue and in blood from six Graves' hyperthyroidism patients. After blood sampling, hyperthyroidism patients were treated with methimazole at a starting dose of 30 mg daily, and ophthalmopathy patients were treated with high-dose intravenous methylprednisolone. The paper describes TCR Vbeta CDR3 sequencing of 135 peripheral blood samples, made up of 43 ophthalmopathy patients, approximately 76 hyperthyroidism patients and roughly 17 progressor patients. Here is what the overall study found, with its caveats: In validation, progression to ophthalmopathy was predicted by the model with 70.59% sensitivity and nearly 75% specificity, a median of about 6 months before onset. Sample size was not statistically predetermined, and blinding of investigators to group allocation was not performed. Blood samples also contained most of the expanded thyroid clonotypes (frequency above 0.001), which suggests that blood repertoires may reflect thyroid immune responses. In cross-validation, a model built on a 13 V-J signature told ophthalmopathy apart from stable hyperthyroidism with 85% to 90% sensitivity and approximately 81% specificity, and in testing the same model reached 80%/75%.

Concerning this clonotype itself: The antigen this receptor binds is unknown. No much larger clone exists at a distance of one base, and base qualities are not known.

V loses 1 base of germline sequence and J loses 7 bases, and the interval between the two ends is 17 bases. The CDR3 runs 15 amino acids, cysteine and phenylalanine included. Here the CDR3 DNA is all that survives: 45 bases in frame from base 1. Sequences SGHNT (CDR1) and YYREEE (CDR2) are obtained from the germline V gene (reference sequence). Amplification of TCR beta CDR3 regions was carried out from RNA transcripts. A first-round RT-PCR of the TCR CDR3 used the HTBI primer set with the Qiagen OneStep RT-PCR kit. Libraries were constructed in a second round of multiplex PCR, after which size selection and purification were performed. The libraries were sequenced on an Illumina HiSeq2000 using paired-end 100 bp reads. As for how the authors treated the data: Raw data were processed with SOAPnuke, discarding reads with adapters, uncalled bases, mean Phred below 15, or no exact constant-primer or identifier match. COPE v1.2.5 was used to merge high-quality paired reads, and clonotypes were defined as unique nucleotide sequences. MiTCR v1.1 was used to align the clonotypes against IMGT TRBV, TRBD and TRBJ reference segments. The analysis was restricted to V-J combinations with a frequency above 0.0001, which together covered around 99% of the repertoires. A TCS score was defined as the ratio between F50 (clonal expansion) and ExV (chaos), using BLOSUM62-based TCRdist between CDR3 peptides within each V-J. Welch's t-statistics and random forest reduced around 520 V-J features to 13, which were used in a naive Bayes classifier (R e1071). Using fastp trimming at Q25 and MiXCR clonotype assembly, TCRdb reanalyzed the public sequencing data and kept in-frame beta chains. Rows with a matching CDR3 protein are joined into one entry that keeps the most common DNA and genes. The V and J calls follow TCRdb's processing rather than the paper's. The sample records some 350,000 distinct CDR3 sequences, roughly an eighth of which are singletons. Of the sample, 34% falls within the top ten clones.

Ophthalmopathy patients had moderately to severely active disease, with a Clinical Activity Score of 3 or more, a NOSPECS grade of 4 or more, and a disease duration of less than 3 months. Any patient with an uncontrolled infection, another autoimmune disease, pregnancy or lactation was excluded. Diagnoses were established on the basis of clinical symptoms, serum thyroxine and TRAb, thyroid ultrasound, and orbital computed tomography. Ficoll-Paque density gradient centrifugation was used to isolate PBMCs from 8.5 to 10 ml of fresh peripheral blood. Trizol reagent was used to extract total RNA, and RNA quality was then checked on an Agilent 2100 Bioanalyzer.

The sample comprised blood. The V and J genes are TRBV5-4 and TRBJ1-2; the D segment cannot be called with confidence. This clonotype was sampled from a middle-aged woman with Graves' ophthalmopathy. The DNA reads TGTGCCAGCAGCTTGCCCAACCGCCTTGGTAGTGGCTACACCTTC. It translates as CASSLPNRLGSGYTF.